These 25 T cell receptor beta chains originate from one sample sequenced in a study of low-dose radiotherapy and immunotherapy resistance in tumors. With TRAV- and TRBV-specific primers, first-strand cDNA was made, covering the alpha and beta chains. With a V-primer adapter and a constant-region primer, TCRs were amplified for 20 PCR cycles. TCRdb re-analysed the reads in MiXCR, keeping a single row per CDR3 protein. The sample consists of 45,000 or so distinct CDR3 sequences, around 25% of them appearing once. This sample's time point: after trial treatment. Treatment specified: LDRT plus nivolumab, ipilimumab, low-dose cyclophosphamide and aspirin (RACIN trial). Sample: PBMCs, taken after low-dose radiotherapy plus immunotherapy. These receptors came from a male donor with prostate cancer.

This clonotype was found many times. This chain links TRBV5-1 with TRBJ2-3; D unresolved. Deletions cut 3 bases from V and 3 bases from J, with 8 bases between. The CDR3 is 13 residues long. Per germline, CDR1 SGHRS and CDR2 YFSETQ. CDR3 coding DNA: TGCGCCAGCAGCTCAGCCCAGACAGATACGCAGTATTTT. The encoded protein is CASSSAQTDTQYF.

This clonotype was detected ten times or more. The CDR3 DNA is TGTGCCAGCAGTGGGCTGGCCGGGACTAGCGGGAGGGGGACCGGGGAGCTGTTTTTT. This codes for CASSGLAGTSGRGTGELFF. The chain uses TRBV2 and TRBJ2-2; 16 bases match TRBD2. V shed 4 bases, J shed 5 bases, and the junction held 10 bases outside the gene matches. The CDR3 spans 19 residues. In germline, CDR1 is SNHLY, CDR2 FYNNEI.

The CDR3 sequence: CASSLLSRGTDTQYF. The CDR3 DNA follows: TGTGCCAGCAGCTTACTCAGCAGGGGGACAGATACGCAGTATTTT. The chain uses TRBV11-2 and TRBJ2-3, with 7 nucleotides matching TRBD1. Germline assignment: CDR1 SGHAT and CDR2 FQNNGV. The CDR3 has 15 residues. V shed 2 bases and J 3 bases; nucleotides not matched to a gene: 5.

The rearrangement uses TRBV12-3 or TRBV12-4 and TRBJ2-7; D unresolved. V was clipped by 6 bases and J by 4 bases, with 19 bases between them. The CDR3 runs 15 residues. The CDR3 spells CASSSDPSSGYEQYF. DNA for the CDR3: TGTGCCAGCAGCTCGGACCCTTCTAGTGGGTACGAGCAGTACTTC.

CDR3 nucleotide sequence: TGTGCCAGCAGCTCCGGGACAGCGAAACAAGAGACCCAGTACTTC. Encoded protein: CASSSGTAKQETQYF. The chain uses TRBV11-3 and TRBJ2-5; 7 bases are shared with TRBD1. Germline V CDR1 and CDR2: SGHNT, YENEEA. Losses at the gene ends were 4 bases for V and 2 bases for J; bases not matched to a gene: 7. The CDR3 is 15 residues long.

This clonotype has a count of ten or more. The chain carries TRBV7-6 and TRBJ2-1; D call uncertain. CDR3 size: 13 residues. From germline, CDR1 is SGHVS and CDR2 FNYEAQ. V lost 2 bases and J lost 7, with 9 bases in between. The CDR3: CASSLLPPNEQFF. DNA for the CDR3: TGTGCCAGCAGCTTACTCCCCCCGAATGAGCAGTTCTTC.

This clonotype is deemed medium-sized. V is TRBV2 and J is TRBJ2-1; D ambiguous. V lost 6 bases, J lost 0 bases, and 12 bases lay in between. Germline V gives CDR1 SNHLY, CDR2 FYNNEI. This CDR3 is built from 15 residues. The chain's CDR3 is CASSLRHLSYNEQFF. For the CDR3, the DNA is TGTGCCAGCAGCCTCAGACACCTCTCCTACAATGAGCAGTTCTTC.

The table lists this clonotype with many counts. The V gene is TRBV24-1, the J gene TRBJ2-3; D not resolved. The CDR3 runs 14 residues. Looked up from germline, CDR1 is KGHDR and CDR2 is SFDVKD. V was shortened by 5 bases and J by 1 base, with 9 bases between the two germline ends. CDR3 protein: CATSGLGGTDTQYF. In DNA form, the CDR3 reads TGTGCCACCAGTGGCTTAGGCGGCACAGATACGCAGTATTTT.

Regarding this clonotype: It differs at one base from a far larger clone, so likely a read error. V and J are TRBV6-1 and TRBJ2-1; TRBD1 matches 9 bases. V shed 8 bases and J 10 bases; nucleotides not matched to a gene: 12. The V gene's germline CDR1 is MNHNS and CDR2 SASEGT. The length of the CDR3 is 14 residues. CDR3 DNA: TGTGCCAGCCATCCGGGACAGGGAGTCTACGAGCAGTTCTTC. The encoded protein is CASHPGQGVYEQFF.

Regarding this clonotype: It differs at one base from a far larger clone, so likely a read error. The gene calls are TRBV18 and TRBJ2-7; 7 positions match TRBD2. Germline values: CDR1 KGHSH, CDR2 LQKENI. This CDR3 is built from 17 residues. J was trimmed by 7 bases and V by 2 bases; bases with no gene match: 17. CDR3 protein: CASSPLPGGSSYNEQYF. The CDR3 nucleotides read TGTGCCAGCTCACCATTGCCGGGAGGCAGCTCCTACAATGAGCAGTACTTC.

This clonotype was seen more than once but under ten times. With a far larger clone one base away, a read error is the likely cause. This sequence joins TRBV29-1 and TRBJ2-1; no clear D. Trimming removed 5 bases from V and 10 bases from J, with 15 bases in between. The CDR3 extends over 12 amino acids. CDR1 and CDR2 from the germline V gene are SQVTM and ANQGSEA. The CDR3 DNA follows: TGCAGCGTTTCACCGGGCTCCTACGAGCAGTTCTTC. This gives the protein CSVSPGSYEQFF.

Many counts were recorded for this clonotype. The chain employs TRBV7-9 and TRBJ2-6, with D unresolved. The CDR3 spans 14 residues. V was pared by 5 bases and J by 4 bases, with 9 bases between. Germline values: CDR1 SEHNR, CDR2 FQNEAQ (reference sequence). CDR3 nucleotides: TGTGCCAGCAGCCCCACCGCCGGGGCCAACGTCCTGACTTTC. It specifies CASSPTAGANVLTF.

This clonotype has ten or more counts. The V call is TRBV9, the J call TRBJ2-5; the match to TRBD2 covers 11 bases. The junction had 7 bases not matched to a gene; V was cut back by 3 bases and J by 6 bases. This CDR3 region has 15 residues. The germline V gene encodes CDR1 SGDLS and CDR2 YYNGEE. The CDR3, as DNA: TGTGCCAGCAGCGATAGCGGGAGGGCCCCAAAGACCCAGTACTTC. It codes for CASSDSGRAPKTQYF.

This clonotype occurred many times. The J gene is TRBJ2-1, the V gene TRBV24-1; unclear D gene. The V end was cut by 4 bases, the J end by 8 bases, with 23 bases between. Germline loops: CDR1 KGHDR, CDR2 SFDVKD. The CDR3 is 17 amino acids. The CDR3 bases are TGTGCCACCAGTGACCCGTTCTCACCGTCGGACGCAGATGAGCAGTTCTTC. Encoded protein: CATSDPFSPSDADEQFF.

This clonotype showed up just once. This chain links TRBV13 with TRBJ2-1; 11 bases line up with TRBD2. The CDR3 runs 16 residues. Germline values: CDR1 PRHDT, CDR2 FYEKMQ (reference sequence). V shed 4 bases and J 4 bases; nucleotides not matched to a gene: 6. This CDR3 reads CASSSASGGIYNEQFF. The CDR3 region has the DNA TGTGCCAGCAGCTCCGCTAGCGGGGGGATATACAATGAGCAGTTCTTC.

The chain joins TRBV2 to TRBJ2-3; 11 nucleotides agree with TRBD1. This CDR3 has 16 residues. Losses at the gene ends were 7 bases for V and 2 bases for J; bases not matched to a gene: 8. The germline gives CDR1 SNHLY, CDR2 FYNNEI. CDR3 DNA sequence: TGTGCCAGCAACTTGGGACAGGGGGTATCCACAGATACGCAGTATTTT. Residues: CASNLGQGVSTDTQYF.

This chain uses TRBV6-1 with TRBJ2-1, with a weak D call TRBD2 (7 bases). The CDR3 is 13 residues long. The V gene lost 9 bases and the J gene lost 10 bases, with 19 bases spanning the gap. In germline, CDR1 is MNHNS, CDR2 SASEGT. CDR3 sequence reads: CASLIGGAREQFF. As DNA, the CDR3 is TGTGCCAGTTTGATTGGGGGGGCGAGGGAGCAGTTCTTC.

Ten or more counts support this clonotype. The chain links TRBV19 to TRBJ1-2; 8 nucleotides match TRBD1. The ends lost 7 bases at V and 1 base at J; junction bases unmatched: 5. The CDR3 sequence is 14 residues long. In germline, CDR1 is LNHDA, CDR2 SQIVND (reference sequence). The CDR3 sequence: CASNEQGVNYGYTF. The CDR3 DNA follows: TGTGCCAGTAACGAACAGGGGGTTAACTATGGCTACACCTTC.

This clonotype was observed many times. CDR3: CASSLTGDGYTEAFF. The CDR3 region has the DNA TGTGCCAGCAGTTTAACCGGGGACGGTTACACTGAAGCTTTCTTT. This chain joins TRBV12-3 or TRBV12-4 and TRBJ1-1, with D possibly matching TRBD1 (5 bases). Trimming left V 2 bases short and J 3 bases short, with 13 bases between. The CDR3 sequence is 15 residues long.

This chain connects TRBV12-3 or TRBV12-4 to TRBJ2-1; D remains unclear. The CDR3 contains 16 residues. Trimming removed 6 bases from V and 1 base from J, with 16 bases in between. The CDR3 coding sequence is TGTGCCAGCAGAGCCGCAGGAATACGTTCCTACAATGAGCAGTTCTTC. Its protein is CASRAAGIRSYNEQFF.

This clonotype was counted at least ten times. The chain couples TRBV7-2 to TRBJ1-1; TRBD1 aligns across 8 bases. Germline assignment: CDR1 SGHTA and CDR2 FQGNSA. CDR3 length: 16 residues. The J segment lost 0 bases and the V segment lost 5 bases, leaving 8 bases of the junction unmatched. As DNA, the CDR3 is TGTGCCAGCAGCCCCCGGACAGGGCGGTTGAACACTGAAGCTTTCTTT. This codes for CASSPRTGRLNTEAFF. Combining the CDR3 with reference TRBV7-2 and TRBJ1-1 gives the whole variable domain GAGVSQSPSNKVTEKGKDVELRCDPISGHTALYWYRQSLGQGLEFLIYFQGNSAPDKSGLPSDRFSAERTGGSVSTLTIQRTQQEDSAVYLCASSPRTGRLNTEAFFGQGTRLTVV.

This clonotype rates as medium-sized (0.01 to 0.1%). V gene TRBV24-1 combines with J gene TRBJ2-1, with D possibly being TRBD1 or TRBD2 (5 bases each). In germline, CDR1 is KGHDR, CDR2 SFDVKD. Trimming stripped 2 bases from V and 2 bases from J, with 15 bases between. CDR3 size: 17 residues. The CDR3 DNA reads TGTGCCACCAGTGATTCTCGGGGCAGTGCCGCCTACAATGAGCAGTTCTTC. The encoded protein is CATSDSRGSAAYNEQFF.

The rearrangement links TRBV5-1 to TRBJ1-4, with 7 bases aligning to TRBD1. V trimming: 2 bases; J trimming: 6 bases; junction bases outside the gene matches: 10. Looked up from germline, CDR1 is SGHRS and CDR2 is YFSETQ. This CDR3 has 16 residues. The CDR3 here is CASSLQTDRADEKLFF. CDR3 coding DNA: TGCGCCAGCAGCTTACAGACAGACAGGGCGGATGAAAAACTGTTTTTT.

For the CDR3, the DNA is TGTGCCAGTAGGAACACCGGGGAGCTGTTTTTT. This encodes CASRNTGELFF. This chain uses TRBV19 with TRBJ2-2, with D unresolved. The germline gives CDR1 LNHDA, CDR2 SQIVND (reference sequence). Trimming pared 6 bases from V and 1 base from J, leaving 0 bases between. The CDR3 is 11 residues long.

V is TRBV29-1 and J is TRBJ2-1; perhaps D is TRBD1 or TRBD2 (6 bases each). The CDR3 runs 12 residues. CDR1 SQVTM and CDR2 ANQGSEA come from the germline V gene. Trimming removed 3 bases from V and 9 bases from J, with 12 bases in between. Here the CDR3 DNA reads TGCAGCGTTGATTCCGGGGGCGGTGAGCAGTTCTTC. Its translation is CSVDSGGGEQFF.